This TCR beta chain derives from a study of blood T cell repertoires in COVID-19. Study information: Samples of COVID-19 (acute and convalescent) were obtained from the United States, Italy and Spain. The analysed material was cDNA or gDNA that came from T cells, B-cell-depleted T cells, or PBMCs.

Participant age was about 18 to 89 years, and participants resided in about two dozen US areas. Before being deemed recovered, Cohort 3 donors had two negative PCRs, clearance, or symptom resolution. Repertoires were generated with immunoSEQ multiplex PCR, while TCRdb's copy carries only in-frame clones and drops some. The sample has about 190,000 clones; approximately 88% are singletons. Per the germline V gene, CDR1 is SGHVS and CDR2 is FQNEAQ. The CDR3 has 17 amino acids. The V gene lost 1 base and the J gene lost 3 bases, with 16 bases spanning the gap. The TCR sequence derives from a young woman who had recovered from COVID-19. The J gene is TRBJ1-3, the V gene TRBV7-8; D uncertain. Sequencing used PBMCs or T cells enriched from blood (not recorded which). The CDR3 nucleotides read TGTGCCAGCAGCTTAGTACCCACTCTCGGTTTTGGAAACACCATATATTTT. Its translation is CASSLVPTLGFGNTIYF.